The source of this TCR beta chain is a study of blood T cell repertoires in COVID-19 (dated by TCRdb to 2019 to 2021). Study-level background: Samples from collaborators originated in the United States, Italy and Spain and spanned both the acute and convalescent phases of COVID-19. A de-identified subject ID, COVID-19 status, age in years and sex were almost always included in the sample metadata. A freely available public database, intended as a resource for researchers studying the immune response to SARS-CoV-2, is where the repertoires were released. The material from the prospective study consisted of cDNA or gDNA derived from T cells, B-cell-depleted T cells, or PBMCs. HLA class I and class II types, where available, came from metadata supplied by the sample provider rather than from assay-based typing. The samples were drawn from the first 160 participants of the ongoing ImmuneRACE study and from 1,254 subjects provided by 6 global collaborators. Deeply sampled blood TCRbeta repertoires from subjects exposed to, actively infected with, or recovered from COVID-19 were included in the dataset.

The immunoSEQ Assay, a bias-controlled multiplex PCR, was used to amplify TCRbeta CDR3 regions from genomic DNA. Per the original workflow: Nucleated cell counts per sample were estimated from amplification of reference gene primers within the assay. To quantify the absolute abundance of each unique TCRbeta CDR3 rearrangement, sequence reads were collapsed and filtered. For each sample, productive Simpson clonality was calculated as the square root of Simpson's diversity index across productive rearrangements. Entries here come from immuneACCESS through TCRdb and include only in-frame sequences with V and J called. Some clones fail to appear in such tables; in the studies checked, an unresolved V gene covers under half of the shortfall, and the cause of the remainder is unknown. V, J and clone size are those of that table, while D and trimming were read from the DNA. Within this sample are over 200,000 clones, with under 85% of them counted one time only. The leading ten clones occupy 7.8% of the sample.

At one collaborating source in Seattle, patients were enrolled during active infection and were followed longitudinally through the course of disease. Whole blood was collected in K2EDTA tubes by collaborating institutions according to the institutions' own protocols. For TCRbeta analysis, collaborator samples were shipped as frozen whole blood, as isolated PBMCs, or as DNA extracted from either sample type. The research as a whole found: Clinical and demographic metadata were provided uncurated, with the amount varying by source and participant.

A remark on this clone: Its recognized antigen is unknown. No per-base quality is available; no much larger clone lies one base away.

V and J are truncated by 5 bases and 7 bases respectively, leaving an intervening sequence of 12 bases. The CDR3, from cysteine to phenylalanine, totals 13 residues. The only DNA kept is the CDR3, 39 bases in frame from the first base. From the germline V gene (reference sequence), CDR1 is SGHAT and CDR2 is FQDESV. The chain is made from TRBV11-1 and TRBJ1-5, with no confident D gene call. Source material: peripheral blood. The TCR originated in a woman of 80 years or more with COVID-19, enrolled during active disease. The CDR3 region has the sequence CASSTYTGQPQHF. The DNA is TGTGCCAGCAGCACTTATACCGGGCAGCCCCAGCATTTT.